These T cell receptor beta chains were read from a single sample in a study of Tregs in tolerant kidney transplant recipients. The method was immunoSEQ multiplex PCR; TCRdb's version includes in-frame clones alone and lacks a portion of them. The sample yields some 50,000 clones, 89% seen once. This specimen consisted of CD8+ T cells from blood (PBMCs), obtained 12 months after the transplant. The receptors were gathered from a human patient who received a combined kidney and bone marrow transplant. Part of the T cell pool may stem from the graft donor. The CDR3 runs from the conserved cysteine through the conserved F or W. D genes are given only for firm matches. The size of a clone is reported for some rows only, either as once, few or many, or as a class for expanded clones.

j_gene: TRBJ2-4; len: 18; abundance: NA; d_gene: TRBD1; v_gene: TRBV28; CDR3aa: CASSLPPTGALAKNIQYF; CDR3nt: TGTGCCAGCAGTTTACCACCAACAGGGGCGCTAGCCAAAAACATTCAGTACTTC
j_gene: TRBJ2-1; len: 16; abundance: NA; d_gene: TRBD2; v_gene: TRBV2; CDR3aa: CASSVLTSGVYNEQFF; CDR3nt: TGTGCCAGCAGTGTTTTGACTAGCGGAGTATACAATGAGCAGTTCTTC
j_gene: TRBJ2-7; len: 13; abundance: few; d_gene: NA; v_gene: TRBV6-6; CDR3aa: CASSSTLSYEQYF; CDR3nt: TGTGCCAGCAGTTCTACCCTCTCATACGAGCAGTACTTC
j_gene: TRBJ1-2; len: 14; abundance: NA; d_gene: TRBD1; v_gene: TRBV5-6; CDR3aa: CASSPGQGFYGYTF; CDR3nt: TGTGCCAGCAGCCCGGGACAGGGATTCTATGGCTACACCTTC
j_gene: TRBJ2-3; len: 12; abundance: NA; d_gene: NA; v_gene: TRBV9; CDR3aa: CASSEGGTTQYF; CDR3nt: TGTGCCAGCAGCGAGGGGGGGACTACGCAGTATTTT
j_gene: TRBJ2-7; len: 16; abundance: NA; d_gene: TRBD1; v_gene: TRBV5-8; CDR3aa: CASSLVPGQGSYEQYF; CDR3nt: TGTGCCAGCAGCTTGGTACCGGGACAGGGTTCGTACGAGCAGTACTTC
j_gene: TRBJ2-7; len: 16; abundance: NA; d_gene: TRBD2; v_gene: TRBV9; CDR3aa: CASSALSSGISAEQYF; CDR3nt: TGTGCCAGCAGCGCACTCTCTAGCGGGATAAGCGCAGAGCAGTACTTC
j_gene: TRBJ2-3; len: 15; abundance: NA; d_gene: TRBD2; v_gene: TRBV4-3; CDR3aa: CASSPGLAGWGTQYF; CDR3nt: TGCGCCAGCAGCCCGGGACTAGCGGGGTGGGGTACGCAGTATTTT
j_gene: TRBJ2-3; len: 12; abundance: NA; d_gene: NA; v_gene: TRBV27; CDR3aa: CASSLLTDTQYF; CDR3nt: TGTGCCAGCAGTTTACTCACAGATACGCAGTATTTT
j_gene: TRBJ2-1; len: 15; abundance: NA; d_gene: TRBD2; v_gene: TRBV13; CDR3aa: CASSPNIRAGGEQFF; CDR3nt: TGTGCCAGCAGCCCCAACATCCGAGCGGGGGGTGAGCAGTTCTTC
j_gene: TRBJ1-1; len: 12; abundance: NA; d_gene: NA; v_gene: TRBV7-9; CDR3aa: CASSLGVFEAFF; CDR3nt: TGTGCCAGCAGCTTAGGAGTGTTTGAAGCTTTCTTT
j_gene: TRBJ2-7; len: 14; abundance: NA; d_gene: NA; v_gene: TRBV27; CDR3aa: CASSFAMGNYEQYF; CDR3nt: TGTGCCAGCAGTTTCGCCATGGGCAACTACGAGCAGTACTTC
j_gene: TRBJ2-7; len: 15; abundance: NA; d_gene: NA; v_gene: TRBV7-2; CDR3aa: CASSSSGGSSYEQYF; CDR3nt: TGTGCCAGCAGCTCTTCAGGAGGTAGCTCCTACGAGCAGTACTTC
j_gene: TRBJ2-3; len: 14; abundance: few; d_gene: NA; v_gene: TRBV5-4; CDR3aa: CASSLGGGTDTQYF; CDR3nt: TGTGCCAGCAGCTTGGGCGGGGGCACAGATACGCAGTATTTT
j_gene: TRBJ2-3; len: 14; abundance: NA; d_gene: TRBD2; v_gene: TRBV10-3; CDR3aa: CAIRLAGFVDTQYF; CDR3nt: TGTGCCATCAGGCTAGCGGGGTTTGTTGATACGCAGTATTTT
j_gene: TRBJ1-2; len: 13; abundance: NA; d_gene: NA; v_gene: TRBV4-3; CDR3aa: CASSRALKYGYTF; CDR3nt: TGCGCCAGCAGTCGTGCCCTAAAGTATGGCTACACCTTC
j_gene: TRBJ2-3; len: 18; abundance: NA; d_gene: TRBD2; v_gene: TRBV18; CDR3aa: CASSPLEREFISTDTQYF; CDR3nt: TGTGCCAGCTCACCACTCGAGCGGGAGTTCATTAGCACAGATACGCAGTATTTT
j_gene: TRBJ2-7; len: 15; abundance: NA; d_gene: NA; v_gene: TRBV4-1; CDR3aa: CASSHHAGLPREQYF; CDR3nt: TGCGCCAGCAGCCATCATGCAGGGTTGCCGCGCGAGCAGTACTTC
j_gene: TRBJ2-5; len: 15; abundance: NA; d_gene: TRBD1; v_gene: TRBV19; CDR3aa: CASSIIQGVGETQYF; CDR3nt: TGTGCCAGTAGTATAATTCAGGGGGTTGGGGAGACCCAGTACTTC
j_gene: TRBJ2-7; len: 15; abundance: NA; d_gene: NA; v_gene: TRBV19; CDR3aa: CASSIGGRGISEQYF; CDR3nt: TGTGCCAGTAGTATAGGGGGGAGGGGGATCTCGGAGCAGTACTTC
j_gene: TRBJ1-1; len: 14; abundance: once; d_gene: NA; v_gene: TRBV9; CDR3aa: CASSAYDSLAEAFF; CDR3nt: TGTGCCAGCAGCGCCTATGACAGTCTCGCTGAAGCTTTCTTT
j_gene: TRBJ1-2; len: 12; abundance: NA; d_gene: NA; v_gene: TRBV19; CDR3aa: CASFAGSYGYTF; CDR3nt: TGTGCCAGCTTCGCGGGGAGCTATGGCTACACCTTC
j_gene: TRBJ2-6; len: 18; abundance: NA; d_gene: NA; v_gene: TRBV4-1; CDR3aa: CASSQDEGVPSGANVLTF; CDR3nt: TGCGCCAGCAGCCAAGACGAAGGGGTCCCCTCTGGGGCCAACGTCCTGACTTTC
j_gene: TRBJ2-7; len: 14; abundance: NA; d_gene: NA; v_gene: TRBV11-1; CDR3aa: CASSYDSYSYEQYF; CDR3nt: TGTGCCAGCAGCTACGACTCTTACTCCTACGAGCAGTACTTC
j_gene: TRBJ2-2; len: 14; abundance: NA; d_gene: NA; v_gene: TRBV19; CDR3aa: CASSIWGRTGELFF; CDR3nt: TGTGCCAGTAGTATTTGGGGGCGCACCGGGGAGCTGTTTTTT
j_gene: TRBJ1-2; len: 12; abundance: once; d_gene: NA; v_gene: TRBV10-3; CDR3aa: CAIRGLDYGYTF; CDR3nt: TGTGCCATCAGAGGACTGGACTATGGCTACACCTTC
j_gene: TRBJ2-2; len: 17; abundance: NA; d_gene: TRBD2; v_gene: TRBV5-1; CDR3aa: CASSPHGTSVDTGELFF; CDR3nt: TGCGCCAGCAGCCCTCATGGGACTAGCGTAGACACCGGGGAGCTGTTTTTT
j_gene: TRBJ2-3; len: 18; abundance: NA; d_gene: TRBD1; v_gene: TRBV25-1; CDR3aa: CASSEFIHGTGDPNTQYF; CDR3nt: TGTGCCAGCAGTGAATTTATTCACGGGACAGGGGACCCAAATACGCAGTATTTT
j_gene: TRBJ2-1; len: 12; abundance: once; d_gene: NA; v_gene: TRBV21-1; CDR3aa: CASSGGRSEQFF; CDR3nt: TGTGCCAGCAGCGGGGGGAGGAGTGAGCAGTTCTTC
j_gene: TRBJ2-7; len: 14; abundance: NA; d_gene: TRBD1; v_gene: TRBV7-2; CDR3aa: CASSWTGYRDEQYF; CDR3nt: TGTGCCAGCAGCTGGACAGGGTATAGGGACGAGCAGTACTTC
j_gene: TRBJ1-1; len: 14; abundance: NA; d_gene: NA; v_gene: TRBV19; CDR3aa: CASSILSDNTEAFF; CDR3nt: TGTGCCAGTAGTATATTGAGCGACAACACTGAAGCTTTCTTT
j_gene: TRBJ1-1; len: 15; abundance: NA; d_gene: NA; v_gene: TRBV27; CDR3aa: CASSFAGRQYTEAFF; CDR3nt: TGTGCCAGCAGTTTTGCAGGTCGACAGTACACTGAAGCTTTCTTT
j_gene: TRBJ2-7; len: 13; abundance: NA; d_gene: NA; v_gene: TRBV4-3; CDR3aa: CASSPGTYYEQYF; CDR3nt: TGCGCCAGCAGTCCCGGGACTTATTACGAGCAGTACTTC
j_gene: TRBJ1-2; len: 15; abundance: NA; d_gene: TRBD1; v_gene: TRBV27; CDR3aa: CASSPGQGASYGYTF; CDR3nt: TGTGCCAGCAGTCCAGGACAGGGGGCGAGCTATGGCTACACCTTC
j_gene: TRBJ2-7; len: 15; abundance: NA; d_gene: TRBD1; v_gene: TRBV27; CDR3aa: CASSFPGQALYEQYF; CDR3nt: TGTGCCAGCAGTTTTCCGGGACAGGCCCTCTACGAGCAGTACTTC
j_gene: TRBJ1-6; len: 15; abundance: NA; d_gene: NA; v_gene: TRBV2; CDR3aa: CASSGRTDYSSPLHF; CDR3nt: TGTGCCAGCAGTGGAAGGACGGACTATTCGTCACCCCTCCACTTT
j_gene: TRBJ2-1; len: 14; abundance: NA; d_gene: NA; v_gene: TRBV13; CDR3aa: CASSDYTGQSGQFF; CDR3nt: TGTGCCAGCAGCGACTATACGGGACAAAGTGGGCAGTTCTTC
j_gene: TRBJ2-7; len: 15; abundance: once; d_gene: NA; v_gene: TRBV5-5; CDR3aa: CASSLGGRGGHEQYF; CDR3nt: TGTGCCAGCAGCTTGGGGGGCAGGGGCGGGCACGAGCAGTACTTC
j_gene: TRBJ2-4; len: 15; abundance: NA; d_gene: NA; v_gene: TRBV4-3; CDR3aa: CASSQGQGTSNIQYF; CDR3nt: TGCGCCAGCAGCCAAGGGCAGGGGACGTCGAACATTCAGTACTTC
j_gene: TRBJ2-1; len: 16; abundance: NA; d_gene: TRBD2; v_gene: TRBV19; CDR3aa: CASSIASGSAYNEQFF; CDR3nt: TGTGCCAGTAGTATAGCTAGCGGGAGCGCCTACAATGAGCAGTTCTTC
j_gene: TRBJ1-5; len: 14; abundance: NA; d_gene: NA; v_gene: TRBV11-1; CDR3aa: CASSLSGGGEPQHF; CDR3nt: TGTGCCAGCAGCTTGAGTGGGGGAGGTGAGCCCCAGCATTTT
j_gene: TRBJ1-1; len: 17; abundance: NA; d_gene: TRBD1; v_gene: TRBV4-3; CDR3aa: CASSQDGTGGENTEAFF; CDR3nt: TGCGCCAGCAGCCAAGATGGGACAGGGGGGGAGAACACTGAAGCTTTCTTT
j_gene: TRBJ1-5; len: 12; abundance: NA; d_gene: NA; v_gene: TRBV28; CDR3aa: CASDGGWQPQHF; CDR3nt: TGTGCCAGTGACGGAGGGTGGCAGCCCCAGCATTTT
j_gene: TRBJ2-3; len: 15; abundance: NA; d_gene: TRBD2; v_gene: TRBV4-3; CDR3aa: CASSTGTTRTDTQYF; CDR3nt: TGCGCCAGCAGTACCGGGACTACTCGCACAGATACGCAGTATTTT
j_gene: TRBJ2-7; len: 15; abundance: NA; d_gene: NA; v_gene: TRBV7-6; CDR3aa: CASTLGAGPSYEQYF; CDR3nt: TGTGCCAGCACCCTTGGGGCGGGACCATCCTACGAGCAGTACTTC
j_gene: TRBJ1-1; len: 17; abundance: few; d_gene: TRBD1; v_gene: TRBV6-1; CDR3aa: CASSEWDRGGSNTEAFF; CDR3nt: TGTGCCAGCAGTGAGTGGGACAGGGGCGGTTCGAACACTGAAGCTTTCTTT
j_gene: TRBJ1-2; len: 19; abundance: NA; d_gene: TRBD1; v_gene: TRBV7-9; CDR3aa: CASSLLGSGQGADNYGYTF; CDR3nt: TGTGCCAGCAGCTTATTAGGGTCGGGACAGGGGGCGGATAACTATGGCTACACCTTC
j_gene: TRBJ1-2; len: 16; abundance: NA; d_gene: TRBD1; v_gene: TRBV9; CDR3aa: CASSESGTGGPGGYTF; CDR3nt: TGTGCCAGCAGTGAATCCGGGACAGGGGGCCCCGGAGGCTACACCTTC
j_gene: TRBJ1-1; len: 14; abundance: NA; d_gene: TRBD1; v_gene: TRBV11-2; CDR3aa: CASSAGQGGTEAFF; CDR3nt: TGTGCCAGCAGCGCCGGACAGGGGGGCACTGAAGCTTTCTTT
j_gene: TRBJ2-7; len: 16; abundance: once; d_gene: TRBD2; v_gene: TRBV4-1; CDR3aa: CASSQPSSGGDYEQYF; CDR3nt: TGCGCCAGCAGCCAACCCTCTAGCGGGGGTGACTACGAGCAGTACTTC
j_gene: TRBJ2-3; len: 13; abundance: NA; d_gene: NA; v_gene: TRBV7-9; CDR3aa: CASSPGHTDTQYF; CDR3nt: TGTGCCAGCAGCCCAGGACACACAGATACGCAGTATTTT
j_gene: TRBJ2-5; len: 15; abundance: NA; d_gene: TRBD1; v_gene: TRBV19; CDR3aa: CASSPRGREVETQYF; CDR3nt: TGTGCCAGTAGTCCGAGGGGGCGAGAAGTGGAGACCCAGTACTTC
j_gene: TRBJ2-3; len: 15; abundance: NA; d_gene: TRBD2; v_gene: TRBV27; CDR3aa: CASRGLGGSFYTQYF; CDR3nt: TGTGCCAGCAGGGGGCTTGGCGGGAGCTTCTATACGCAGTATTTT